Sequencing of this T cell receptor (beta chain) was carried out in a study of regulatory T cells in long-lasting Graves disease. CDR1 and CDR2 from the germline V gene are SNHLY and FYNNEI. The CDR3 totals 14 residues. V lost 8 bases and J lost 4, with 18 bases in between. To make TCR beta libraries, researchers used iRepertoire HTBI primers and Arm-PCR of CDR3 regions. TCRdb itself ran the multiplex PCR reads through MiXCR, one entry per CDR3 protein. The data hold about 660,000 distinct CDR3 sequences, with around 32% observed a single time. Regarding time point: persistent/refractory GD, antithyroid drugs over 5 years with positive TRAb. PBMC RNA was the source of the TCR library. The table lists this clonotype with many counts.

The sequenced sample was peripheral blood mononuclear cells (PBMCs), obtained when the disease was refractory, from a patient treated with antithyroid drugs. The rearrangement uses TRBV2 and TRBJ2-7, with a weak D call TRBD2 (5 bases). This receptor was identified in a female donor with Graves disease. CDR3 DNA: TGTGCCAGCGCCCTTTTGGGGAGTTTATACGAGCAGTACTTC. It codes for CASALLGSLYEQYF.